These 17 T cell receptor beta chains share one sample of origin, sequenced in a study of blood T cell repertoires in COVID-19. The method was immunoSEQ multiplex PCR; TCRdb's version includes in-frame clones alone and lacks a portion of them. The table lists around 200,000 clones, 80% to 90% of them singletons. Material for sequencing was PBMCs or T cells enriched from blood (not recorded which). The receptors stem from a man aged 25 to 40 who had recovered from COVID-19.

This rearrangement joins TRBV11-2 to TRBJ1-2, with a tentative D call TRBD1 (5 bases). Germline assignment: CDR1 SGHAT and CDR2 FQNNGV. There are 13 residues in the CDR3. Trimming left V 5 bases short and J 8 bases short, with 15 bases between. The CDR3 DNA reads as TGTGCCAGCAGCCACGACAGAAAAGGGGGCTACACCTTC. Its translation is CASSHDRKGGYTF.

CDR3 DNA: TGTGCCAGCAGCCATGGTGTAGCGGGGTTTGCCAAAAACATTCAGTACTTC. Amino acid sequence: CASSHGVAGFAKNIQYF. The genes are TRBV3-1 (or the pseudogene TRBV3-2) and TRBJ2-4, with 8 positions matching TRBD2. The J segment lost 1 base and the V segment lost 3 bases, leaving 8 bases of the junction unmatched. There are 17 residues in the CDR3. The germline CDR1 and CDR2 sequences are LGHDT and YNNKEL (reference sequence).

This clone showed up just a few times. The chain couples TRBV7-9 to TRBJ2-7; TRBD2 agrees at 9 bases. The CDR3 covers 16 residues. CDR1 and CDR2 from the germline V gene are SEHNR and FQNEAQ (reference sequence). Trimming cost V 4 bases and J 6 bases; bases outside gene matches: 13. The CDR3 sequence: CASSSRRRGGLIEQYF. The CDR3 DNA is TGTGCCAGCAGCTCCCGTAGGCGGGGGGGCCTGATCGAGCAGTACTTC.

The J gene is TRBJ2-7, the V gene TRBV4-3, with no clear D. V lost 0 bases and J 1 base, leaving 13 bases between the germline ends. The CDR3 contains 16 residues. Germline V gene data show CDR1 as LGHNA and CDR2 as YSLEER. DNA for the CDR3: TGCGCCAGCAGCCAAGATCCTAAATTTACGTCCTACGAGCAGTACTTC. This codes for CASSQDPKFTSYEQYF.

The V and J genes are TRBV7-6 and TRBJ2-3; 8 bases align to TRBD1. This CDR3 has 15 amino acids. The germline CDR1 and CDR2 sequences are SGHVS and FNYEAQ. The V gene end was trimmed by 1 base and the J gene end by 1 base; junction bases not matched to a gene: 1. In DNA form, the CDR3 reads TGTGCCAGCAGCTTAGAGGGACAGGGCACAGATACGCAGTATTTT. It yields the protein CASSLEGQGTDTQYF.

The chain employs TRBV6-1 and TRBJ2-1; 10 bases agree with TRBD2. Germline V gives CDR1 MNHNS, CDR2 SASEGT. V trimming: 3 bases; J trimming: 3 bases; junction bases outside the gene matches: 17. The CDR3 runs 20 residues. CDR3 in DNA: TGTGCCAGCAGTGATCGGGCCGGCACTAGCGGGGATTCCTTCTACAATGAGCAGTTCTTC. Translated: CASSDRAGTSGDSFYNEQFF.

Turning to this clone: Within the sample, other DNA sequences also encode this same CDR3. The chain is built from TRBV27 and TRBJ2-3; no definite D call. V lost 5 bases to trimming and J lost 2 bases, with 5 bases between them. The V gene's germline CDR1 is MNHEY and CDR2 SMNVEV (reference sequence). The CDR3 runs 12 residues. CDR3 nucleotides: TGTGCCAGCAGTCCTAACACAGATACGCAGTATTTT. Its translation is CASSPNTDTQYF.

In this sample, this clone turned up once. The chain employs TRBV4-1 and TRBJ1-2, with D unresolved. Germline V lookup: CDR1 MGHRA, CDR2 YSYEKL. The CDR3 length is 11 residues. The V end was cut by 5 bases, the J end by 5 bases, with 6 bases between. The CDR3 loop reads CASSGEYGYTF. CDR3 DNA sequence: TGCGCCAGCAGCGGGGAGTATGGCTACACCTTC.

The V gene is TRBV19, the J gene TRBJ2-3, with 8 bases lining up with TRBD1. V gave up 2 bases and J gave up 6 bases; unmatched junction bases: 7. The CDR3 runs to 15 residues. Germline V gives CDR1 LNHDA, CDR2 SQIVND (reference sequence). Here the CDR3 DNA reads TGTGCCAGTAGTATAAGGGACAGGAGGACCGATACGCAGTATTTT. Translated, it gives CASSIRDRRTDTQYF.

The CDR3 DNA reads as TGTGCCAGCAGTGAGCTCATTGAGACCCAGTACTTC. Translating it yields CASSELIETQYF. This rearrangement joins TRBV9 to TRBJ2-5; D uncertain. The V gene lost 5 bases and the J gene lost 5 bases, with 10 bases spanning the gap. CDR1 and CDR2 from the germline V gene are SGDLS and YYNGEE. The CDR3 contains 12 residues. The whole variable domain, remainder taken from reference TRBV9 and TRBJ2-5, is DSGVTQTPKHLITATGQRVTLRCSPRSGDLSVYWYQQSLDQGLQFLIQYYNGEERAKGNILERFSAQQFPDLHSELNLSSLELGDSALYFCASSELIETQYFGPGTRLLVL.

The chain combines TRBV18 with TRBJ2-1; TRBD2 matches at 13 bases. V dropped 4 bases and J dropped 8; count of bases not matched to a gene: 11. The CDR3 contains 17 residues. The germline gives CDR1 KGHSH, CDR2 LQKENI. Here the CDR3 DNA reads TGTGCCAGCTCACTCCTAACTAGCGGGAGGGCGATGGATGAGCAGTTCTTC. As protein: CASSLLTSGRAMDEQFF.

V and J are TRBV5-1 and TRBJ2-3; no reliable D call. The CDR3 extends over 15 amino acids. Trimming pared 1 base from V and 2 bases from J, leaving 11 bases between. Germline CDR1 and CDR2: SGHRS and YFSETQ. Here the CDR3 DNA reads TGCGCCAGCAGCTTGAATGGCGACAACACAGATACGCAGTATTTT. This encodes CASSLNGDNTDTQYF.

This chain joins TRBV19 and TRBJ1-5; no clear D. Germline V lookup: CDR1 LNHDA, CDR2 SQIVND (reference sequence). The germline V and J ends were trimmed by 1 base and 7 bases, with 8 bases remaining between them. The CDR3 is 13 amino acids. The CDR3 DNA reads TGTGCCAGTAGTATAGGAGCCGAGCAGCCCCAGCATTTT. It specifies CASSIGAEQPQHF.

The chain has TRBV6-2 or TRBV6-3 and TRBJ2-2, with TRBD1 matching over 8 bases. After removal of 0 bases from V and 0 bases from J, the junction contained 9 bases not matched to a gene. The germline CDR1 and CDR2 sequences are MNHEY and SVGEGT. This CDR3 has 19 amino acids. DNA of the CDR3: TGTGCCAGCAGTTACTCGTGGACAGGGAACTCGCCGAACACCGGGGAGCTGTTTTTT. This encodes CASSYSWTGNSPNTGELFF.

V is TRBV5-1 and J is TRBJ1-6, with D maybe TRBD1 (6 bases). Between the trimmed V and J ends, which lost 2 bases and 7 bases, there was a span of 13 bases. This CDR3 is built from 15 residues. Per germline, CDR1 SGHRS and CDR2 YFSETQ. The CDR3 coding sequence is TGCGCCAGCAGCTTCGGGACATACATAAATTCACCCCTCCACTTT. It translates to CASSFGTYINSPLHF.

There are a few counts of this clone. This chain links TRBV24-1 with TRBJ1-1; 8 bases are a match to TRBD1. The germline V gene has CDR1 KGHDR and CDR2 SFDVKD. Losses at the gene ends were 5 bases for V and 1 base for J; bases not matched to a gene: 5. The CDR3 loop spans 15 amino acids. CDR3 DNA sequence: TGTGCCACCAGTGGGCAGGGGGCTGGGAACACTGAAGCTTTCTTT. Its translation: CATSGQGAGNTEAFF.

The chain links TRBV10-1 to TRBJ2-1; maybe TRBD1 (5 bases). The length of the CDR3 is 13 residues. With 3 bases removed from V and 7 bases from J, the gap between germline ends came to 10 bases. Germline V gene data show CDR1 as WNHNN and CDR2 as SYGVQD (reference sequence). The CDR3 reads CASSESGRNEQFF. The CDR3, as DNA: TGCGCCAGCAGTGAATCAGGGCGGAATGAGCAGTTCTTC.